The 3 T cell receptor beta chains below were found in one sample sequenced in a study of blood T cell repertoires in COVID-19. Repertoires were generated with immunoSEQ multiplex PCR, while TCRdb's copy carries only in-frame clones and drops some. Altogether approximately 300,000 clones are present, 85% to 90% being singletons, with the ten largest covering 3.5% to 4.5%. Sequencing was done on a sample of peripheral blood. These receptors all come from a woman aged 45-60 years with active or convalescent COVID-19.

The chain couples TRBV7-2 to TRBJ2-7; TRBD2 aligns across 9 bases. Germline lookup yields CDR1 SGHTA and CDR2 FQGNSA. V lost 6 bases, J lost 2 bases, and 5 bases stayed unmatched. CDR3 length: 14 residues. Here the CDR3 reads CASRSGGPTYEQYF. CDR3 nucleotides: TGTGCCAGCAGGAGCGGGGGGCCCACCTACGAGCAGTACTTC.

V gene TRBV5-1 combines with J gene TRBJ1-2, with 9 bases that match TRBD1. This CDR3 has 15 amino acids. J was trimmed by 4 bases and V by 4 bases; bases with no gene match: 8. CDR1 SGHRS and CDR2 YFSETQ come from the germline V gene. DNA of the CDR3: TGCGCCAGCAGCGCCTCACAGGGGGCGGCCTATGGCTACACCTTC. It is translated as CASSASQGAAYGYTF.

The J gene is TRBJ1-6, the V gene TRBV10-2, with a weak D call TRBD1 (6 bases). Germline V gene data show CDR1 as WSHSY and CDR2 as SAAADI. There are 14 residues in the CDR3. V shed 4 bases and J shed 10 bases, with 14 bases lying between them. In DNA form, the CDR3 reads TGCGCCAGCAGTGGGAACAGGGAATTCTCACCCCTCCACTTT. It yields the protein CASSGNREFSPLHF.